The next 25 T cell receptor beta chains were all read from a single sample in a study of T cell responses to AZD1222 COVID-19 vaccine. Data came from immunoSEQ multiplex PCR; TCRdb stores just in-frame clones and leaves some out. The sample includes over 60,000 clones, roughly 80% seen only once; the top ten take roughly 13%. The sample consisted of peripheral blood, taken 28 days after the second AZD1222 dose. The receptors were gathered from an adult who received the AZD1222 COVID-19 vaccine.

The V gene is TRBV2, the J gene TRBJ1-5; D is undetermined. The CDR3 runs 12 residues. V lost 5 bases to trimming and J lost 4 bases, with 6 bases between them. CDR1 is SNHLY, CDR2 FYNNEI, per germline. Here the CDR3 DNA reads TGTGCCAGCAGTCGGGAAAATCAGCCCCAGCATTTT. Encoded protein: CASSRENQPQHF. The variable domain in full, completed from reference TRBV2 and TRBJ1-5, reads EPEVTQTPSHQVTQMGQEVILRCVPISNHLYFYWYRQILGQKVEFLVSFYNNEISEKSEIFDDQFSVERPDGSNFTLKIRSTKLEDSAMYFCASSRENQPQHFGDGTRLSIL.

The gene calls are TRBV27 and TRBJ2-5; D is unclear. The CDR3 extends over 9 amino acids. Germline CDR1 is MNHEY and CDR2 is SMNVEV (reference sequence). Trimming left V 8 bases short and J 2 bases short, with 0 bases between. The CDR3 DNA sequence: TGTGCCAGCCAAGAGACCCAGTACTTC. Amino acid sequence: CASQETQYF.

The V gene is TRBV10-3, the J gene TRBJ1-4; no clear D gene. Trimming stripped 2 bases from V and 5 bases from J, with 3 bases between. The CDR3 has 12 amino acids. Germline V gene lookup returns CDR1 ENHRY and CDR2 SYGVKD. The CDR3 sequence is CAISEGNEKLFF. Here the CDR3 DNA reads TGTGCCATCAGTGAGGGAAATGAAAAACTGTTTTTT.

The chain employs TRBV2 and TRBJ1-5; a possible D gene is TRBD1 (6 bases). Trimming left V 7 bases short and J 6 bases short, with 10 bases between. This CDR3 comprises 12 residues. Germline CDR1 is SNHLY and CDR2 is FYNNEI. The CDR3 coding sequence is TGTGCCAGCAAGGGGGAACTTCAGCCCCAGCATTTT. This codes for CASKGELQPQHF. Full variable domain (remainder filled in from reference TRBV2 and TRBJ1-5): EPEVTQTPSHQVTQMGQEVILRCVPISNHLYFYWYRQILGQKVEFLVSFYNNEISEKSEIFDDQFSVERPDGSNFTLKIRSTKLEDSAMYFCASKGELQPQHFGDGTRLSIL.

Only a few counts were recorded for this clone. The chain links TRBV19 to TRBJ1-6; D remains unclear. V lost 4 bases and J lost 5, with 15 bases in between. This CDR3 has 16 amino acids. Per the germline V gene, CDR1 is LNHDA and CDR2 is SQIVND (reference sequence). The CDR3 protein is CASSNLGQLNNSPLHF. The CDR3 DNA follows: TGTGCCAGTAGTAACTTAGGGCAGCTTAATAATTCACCCCTCCACTTT.

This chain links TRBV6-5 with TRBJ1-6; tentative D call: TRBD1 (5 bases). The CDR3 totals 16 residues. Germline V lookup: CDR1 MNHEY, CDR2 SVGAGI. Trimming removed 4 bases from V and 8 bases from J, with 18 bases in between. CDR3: CASSLTGRRGDSPLHF. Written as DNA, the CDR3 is TGTGCCAGCAGTTTGACGGGGCGCCGGGGGGATTCACCCCTCCACTTT.

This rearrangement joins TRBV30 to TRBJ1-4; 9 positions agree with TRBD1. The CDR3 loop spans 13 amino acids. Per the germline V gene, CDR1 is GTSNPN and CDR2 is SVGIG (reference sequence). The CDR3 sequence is CAATGGESEKLFF. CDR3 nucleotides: TGTGCAGCCACAGGGGGCGAGAGTGAAAAACTGTTTTTT.

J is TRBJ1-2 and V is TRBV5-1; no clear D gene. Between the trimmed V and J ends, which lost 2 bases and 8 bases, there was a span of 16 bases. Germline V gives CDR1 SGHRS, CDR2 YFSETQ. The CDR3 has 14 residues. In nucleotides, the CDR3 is TGCGCCAGCAGCTTACAAGACCCCGGAGGCGGCTACACCTTC. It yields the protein CASSLQDPGGGYTF.

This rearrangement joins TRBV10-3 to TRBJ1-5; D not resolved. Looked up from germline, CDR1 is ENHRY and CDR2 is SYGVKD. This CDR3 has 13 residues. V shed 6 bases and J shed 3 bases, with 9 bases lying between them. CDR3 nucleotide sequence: TGTGCCATCAGAGCTAACCACAATCAGCCCCAGCATTTT. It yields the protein CAIRANHNQPQHF.

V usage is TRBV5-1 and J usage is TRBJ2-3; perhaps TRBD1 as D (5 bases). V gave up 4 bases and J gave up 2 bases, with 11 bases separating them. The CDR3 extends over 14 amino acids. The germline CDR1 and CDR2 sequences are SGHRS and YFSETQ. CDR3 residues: CASSPTASTDTQYF. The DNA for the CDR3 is TGCGCCAGCAGCCCGACAGCGTCCACAGATACGCAGTATTTT.

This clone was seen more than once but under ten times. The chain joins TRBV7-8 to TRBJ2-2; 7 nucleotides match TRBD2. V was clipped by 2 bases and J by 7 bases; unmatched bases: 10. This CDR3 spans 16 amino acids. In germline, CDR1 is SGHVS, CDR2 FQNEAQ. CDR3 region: CASSLLTGGWGGELFF. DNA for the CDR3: TGTGCCAGCAGCTTATTGACGGGGGGATGGGGCGGGGAGCTGTTTTTT.

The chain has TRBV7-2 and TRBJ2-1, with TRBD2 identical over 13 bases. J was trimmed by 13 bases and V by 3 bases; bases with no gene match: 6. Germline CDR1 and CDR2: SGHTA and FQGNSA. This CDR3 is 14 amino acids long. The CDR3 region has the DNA TGTGCCAGCAGCTTTGGGACTAGCGGGGAGACTCAGTTCTTC. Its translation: CASSFGTSGETQFF. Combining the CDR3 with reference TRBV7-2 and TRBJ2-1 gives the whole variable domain GAGVSQSPSNKVTEKGKDVELRCDPISGHTALYWYRQSLGQGLEFLIYFQGNSAPDKSGLPSDRFSAERTGGSVSTLTIQRTQQEDSAVYLCASSFGTSGETQFFGPGTRLTVL.

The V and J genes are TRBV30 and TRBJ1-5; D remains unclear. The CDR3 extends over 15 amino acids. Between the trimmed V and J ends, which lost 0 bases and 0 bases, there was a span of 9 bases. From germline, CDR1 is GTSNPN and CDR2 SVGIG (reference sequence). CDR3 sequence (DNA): TGTGCCTGGAGTGTTCCCGGAAATAGCAATCAGCCCCAGCATTTT. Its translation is CAWSVPGNSNQPQHF.

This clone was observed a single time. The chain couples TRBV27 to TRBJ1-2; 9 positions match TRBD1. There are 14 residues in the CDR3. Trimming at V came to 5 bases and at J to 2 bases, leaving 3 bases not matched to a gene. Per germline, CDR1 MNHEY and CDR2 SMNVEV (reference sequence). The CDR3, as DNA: TGTGCCAGCAGTCTTGGGACAGGGAACTATGGCTACACCTTC. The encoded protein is CASSLGTGNYGYTF.

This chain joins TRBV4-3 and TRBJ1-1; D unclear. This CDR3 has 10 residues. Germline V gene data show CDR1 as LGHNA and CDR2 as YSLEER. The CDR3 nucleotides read TGCGGCCGGCAGAACACTGAAGCTTTCTTT. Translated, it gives CGRQNTEAFF.

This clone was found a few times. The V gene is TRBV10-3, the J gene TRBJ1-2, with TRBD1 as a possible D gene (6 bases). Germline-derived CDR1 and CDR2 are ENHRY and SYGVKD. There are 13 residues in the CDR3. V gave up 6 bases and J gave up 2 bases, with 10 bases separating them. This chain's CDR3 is CAISPGANYGYTF. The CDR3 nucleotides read TGTGCCATCAGCCCAGGGGCAAACTATGGCTACACCTTC.

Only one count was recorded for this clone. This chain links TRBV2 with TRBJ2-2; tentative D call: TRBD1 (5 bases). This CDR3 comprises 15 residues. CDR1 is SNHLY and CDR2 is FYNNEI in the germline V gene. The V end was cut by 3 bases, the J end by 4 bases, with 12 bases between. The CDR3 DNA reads TGTGCCAGCAGTGATAGGGGCAGACGCACCGGGGAGCTGTTTTTT. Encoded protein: CASSDRGRRTGELFF.

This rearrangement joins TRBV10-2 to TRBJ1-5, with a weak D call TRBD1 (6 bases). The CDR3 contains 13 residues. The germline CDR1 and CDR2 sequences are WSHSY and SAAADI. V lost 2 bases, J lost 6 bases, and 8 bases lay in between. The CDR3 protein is CASSEGGRQPQHF. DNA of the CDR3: TGCGCCAGCAGTGAGGGGGGGCGTCAGCCCCAGCATTTT.

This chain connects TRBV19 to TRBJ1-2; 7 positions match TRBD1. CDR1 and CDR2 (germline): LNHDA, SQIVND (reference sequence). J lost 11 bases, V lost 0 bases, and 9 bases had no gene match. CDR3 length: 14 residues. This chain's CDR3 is CASSIDRGYIGYTF. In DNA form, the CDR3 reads TGTGCCAGTAGTATAGACAGGGGGTATATTGGATACACCTTC.

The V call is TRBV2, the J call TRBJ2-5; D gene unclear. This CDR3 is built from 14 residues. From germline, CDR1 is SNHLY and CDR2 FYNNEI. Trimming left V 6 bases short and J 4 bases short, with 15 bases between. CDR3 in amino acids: CASSPTVTRETQYF. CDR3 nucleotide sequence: TGTGCCAGCAGCCCCACCGTAACGAGAGAGACCCAGTACTTC.

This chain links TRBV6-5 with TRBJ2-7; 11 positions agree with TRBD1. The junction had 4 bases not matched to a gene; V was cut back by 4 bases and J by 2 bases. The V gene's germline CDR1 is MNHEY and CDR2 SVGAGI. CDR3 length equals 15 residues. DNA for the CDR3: TGTGCCAGCAGTTGGACAGGGGGCCTCACCTACGAGCAGTACTTC. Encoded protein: CASSWTGGLTYEQYF.

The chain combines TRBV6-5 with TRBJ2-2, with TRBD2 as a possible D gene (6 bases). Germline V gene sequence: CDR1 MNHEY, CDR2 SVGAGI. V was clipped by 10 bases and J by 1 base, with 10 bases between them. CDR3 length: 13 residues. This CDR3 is CAMRGVNTGELFF. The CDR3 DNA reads TGTGCCATGCGCGGGGTGAACACCGGGGAGCTGTTTTTT.

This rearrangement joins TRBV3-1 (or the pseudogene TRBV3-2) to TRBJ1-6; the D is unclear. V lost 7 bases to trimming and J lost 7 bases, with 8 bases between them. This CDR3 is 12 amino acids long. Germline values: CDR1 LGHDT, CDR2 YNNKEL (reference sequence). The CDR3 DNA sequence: TGTGCCAGCACTCGGGTAAATTCACCCCTCCACTTT. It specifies CASTRVNSPLHF.

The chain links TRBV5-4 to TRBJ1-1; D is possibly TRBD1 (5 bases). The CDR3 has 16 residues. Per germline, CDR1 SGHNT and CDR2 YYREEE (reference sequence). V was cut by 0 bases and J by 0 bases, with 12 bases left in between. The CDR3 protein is CASSLAGKRLNTEAFF. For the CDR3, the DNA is TGTGCCAGCAGCTTGGCAGGGAAGCGTTTGAACACTGAAGCTTTCTTT.

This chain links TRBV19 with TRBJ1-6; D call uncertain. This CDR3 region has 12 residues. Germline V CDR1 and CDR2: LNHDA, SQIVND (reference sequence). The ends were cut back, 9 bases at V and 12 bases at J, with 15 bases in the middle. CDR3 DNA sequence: TGTGCCAGGGAGAGACATTACAGACCCCTCCACTTT. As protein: CARERHYRPLHF.